This T cell receptor beta chain was retrieved from a study of post-analysis software for immune sequencing data. Study-wide findings and caveats: The five TRBV segments detected at higher frequency in patients than in controls included TRBV5-6, TRBV5-1 and TRBV20-1. Clustering by F measure revealed strong co-clustering among samples prepared together in one batch. Normalized Chao1 diversity was significantly reduced in patients versus controls.

The V gene lost 0 bases and the J gene lost 8 bases, with 1 base spanning the gap. The CDR3 extends over 9 amino acids. Germline CDR1 and CDR2: DFQATT and SNEGSKA (reference sequence). Prepared libraries of TCR beta cDNA carried unique molecular identifiers. It was from roughly 1 to 10 million T cells that around 500,000 cDNA molecules came. TCRdb analysed the PCR reads with MiXCR anew, one entry per CDR3 protein. The sample has 380,000 or so distinct CDR3 sequences, approximately 38% seen once. With respect to this clonotype: Its antigen is currently unknown.

The TCR was taken from a girl between 10 and 17 years old with multiple sclerosis. The V and J genes are TRBV20-1 and TRBJ1-2; D ambiguous. Source material: blood. The chain's CDR3 is CSAREGYTF. In DNA, the CDR3 is TGCAGTGCTAGAGAGGGCTACACCTTC.